The T cell receptor (beta chain) described here comes from a study of T cells in women clearing cervical HPV infection. On the study more broadly: HLA type could not be excluded as a confounder. Findings of the study overall: Timing of associations relative to infection is unclear; T-cell subsets were not isolated.

The CDR3 loop spans 15 amino acids. J was trimmed by 5 bases and V by 10 bases; bases with no gene match: 12. The germline V gene has CDR1 LNHDA and CDR2 SQIVND (reference sequence). The repertoire was sequenced with immunoSEQ multiplex PCR; TCRdb's copy has only in-frame clones and lacks some. The sample shows fewer than 30,000 clones, and 5% to 8.5% sits with its ten largest clones. Each participant carried one incident cervical HPV16 infection only. On this clone: Antigen specificity is unknown. The CDR3 end falls 3 residues outside the read, so it is completed with the germline J gene.

Sequenced: blood buffy coat. The TCR sequence derives from a woman aged 18 to 69 with a cervical HPV16 infection that either progressed to CIN3+ or cleared (not recorded which). The genes are TRBV19 and TRBJ2-1; 9 bases agree with TRBD2. CDR3 sequence: CATETYSGSDNEQFF. The sequenced part of the CDR3 DNA is TGTGCCACCGAAACTTATAGCGGGAGTGACAATGAG.